Listed below are T cell receptor beta chains from one sample, sequenced in a study of blood T cell repertoires in COVID-19. The protocol was immunoSEQ multiplex PCR, while the TCRdb copy is restricted to in-frame clones and leaves out a portion. The sample carries tens of thousands of clones, 70% to 90% recorded once. Sequencing used peripheral blood. All receptors come from a woman of 80 years or more in a cohort sampled during active or convalescent COVID-19. Each CDR3 is given with its conserved first and last residue.

TRBV19	TRBJ2-3	CASISGTKGTQYF
TRBV6-5	TRBJ2-3	CASSQGAGADTQYF
TRBV10-1	TRBJ2-3	CASSEAGQTARDTQYF
TRBV4-2	TRBJ2-1	CASSPGGISVREQFF
TRBV9	TRBJ2-2	CASSVSSGRFTGELFF
TRBV5-1	TRBJ1-5	CASSDGGGNQPQHF
TRBV7-6	TRBJ2-2	CASRTSGLNTGELFF
TRBV12-3/TRBV12-4	TRBJ1-5	CASSAWGGQPQHF
TRBV11-3	TRBJ2-5	CASSLYGVTETQYF
TRBV3-1/TRBV3-2	TRBJ2-1	CASSHFIWTSGRHNEQFF
TRBV11-2	TRBJ2-7	CASSLRQPGGYEQYF
TRBV24-1	TRBJ1-5	CATSSDRAQPQHF
TRBV5-1	TRBJ2-1	CASSLDLGLANSEQFF
TRBV6-5	TRBJ2-1	CASSWTQSSYNEQFF
TRBV5-4	TRBJ2-5	CASSLAGTSGRETQYF
TRBV4-1	TRBJ1-5	CASSQEGQNSNQPQHF
TRBV5-1	TRBJ2-5	CASSLQAGRETQYF
TRBV5-1	TRBJ1-2	CASSSTGEYGYTF
TRBV18	TRBJ2-1	CASSRKTGTGGLYNEQFF
TRBV21-1	TRBJ2-2	CASSNLGHVGELFF
TRBV19	TRBJ1-5	CASRDRVDKGNQPQHF
TRBV11-2	TRBJ1-4	CASSLGGYEKLFF
TRBV9	TRBJ1-4	CASSERTDYNEKLFF
TRBV25-1	TRBJ2-1	CASRETRSGTLSEQFF
TRBV29-1	TRBJ1-2	CSVGLGGVWGYTF
TRBV10-3	TRBJ2-3	CAISESGVGAGTDTQYF
TRBV4-1	TRBJ2-5	CASSQVDFGTQYF
TRBV30	TRBJ1-2	CAWSKPGQGNYGYTF
TRBV18	TRBJ1-1	CASSPSVTEAFF
TRBV7-7	TRBJ2-1	CASSPFGQPGLASTYNEQFF
TRBV6-5	TRBJ2-7	CASSQAATGEQYF
TRBV10-2	TRBJ2-7	CASSSGQGTYEQYF
TRBV21-1	TRBJ2-5	CASSTRQGKETQYF
TRBV6-6	TRBJ1-1	CASSYRQGLTEAFF
TRBV19	TRBJ1-4	CASSAGTGGNEKLFF
TRBV5-6	TRBJ1-4	CASSYSPDRGTGEKLFF
TRBV28	TRBJ1-5	CASNKGNQPQHF
TRBV3-1/TRBV3-2	TRBJ1-2	CASSQVLNYGYTF
TRBV10-2	TRBJ2-1	CASSVGGRAVEQFF
TRBV30	TRBJ2-1	CAWSSRLALFSYNEQFF
TRBV7-3	TRBJ2-6	CASSYGQFSGANVLTF
TRBV9	TRBJ1-2	CASSVTVGADGYGYTF
TRBV9	TRBJ2-7	CASSVDKQYF
TRBV27	TRBJ2-5	CASSFQGGPETQYF
TRBV6-2/TRBV6-3	TRBJ1-3	CASSEGGSGNTIYF
TRBV18	TRBJ1-4	CASSPGTGDEKLFF
TRBV29-1	TRBJ1-2	CSANRGAGGYTF
TRBV20-1	TRBJ2-1	CSASHPRQVIGEQFF
TRBV29-1	TRBJ2-7	CSVLYKNEQYF
TRBV6-5	TRBJ1-6	CASSPVDSPLHF
TRBV24-1	TRBJ1-1	CATSGRGFTEAFF
TRBV5-6	TRBJ1-3	CASNPTGAGNTIYF
TRBV10-3	TRBJ2-3	CAISRTSGKDTQYF